This T cell receptor (beta chain) was identified during a study of T cell changes during pregnancy in multiple sclerosis. Some clones are missing from TCRdb's copy, which holds only in-frame ones; the method was immunoSEQ multiplex PCR. The table lists fewer than 95,000 clones, approximately 90% of them singletons. The sequencing here drew on peripheral blood, taken in the first trimester of pregnancy. This receptor was obtained from a female donor in good health, enrolled as a control in a pregnancy study.

The CDR3 DNA follows: TGTGCCAGCAGTTCACCCCGGGAGAATCTTGCAACTAATGAAAAACTGTTTTTT. It encodes CASSSPRENLATNEKLFF. The rearrangement joins TRBV28 to TRBJ1-4; no definite D call. This CDR3 contains 18 residues. Trimming removed 4 bases from V and 0 bases from J, with 18 bases in between. Germline V gives CDR1 MDHEN, CDR2 SYDVKM.